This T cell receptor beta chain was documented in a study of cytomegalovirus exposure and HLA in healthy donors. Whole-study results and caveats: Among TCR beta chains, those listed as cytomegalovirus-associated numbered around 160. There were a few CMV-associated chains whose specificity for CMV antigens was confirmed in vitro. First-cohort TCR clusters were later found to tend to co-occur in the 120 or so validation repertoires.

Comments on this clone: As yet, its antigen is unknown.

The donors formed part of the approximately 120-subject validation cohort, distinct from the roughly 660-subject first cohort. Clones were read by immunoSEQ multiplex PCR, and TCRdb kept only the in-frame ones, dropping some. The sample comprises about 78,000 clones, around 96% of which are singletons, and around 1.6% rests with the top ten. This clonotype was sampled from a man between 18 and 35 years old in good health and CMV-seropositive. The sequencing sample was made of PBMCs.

The CDR3 loop is CATSETNYGYTF. Here the CDR3 DNA reads TGTGCCACCAGCGAGACTAACTATGGCTACACCTTC. The chain has TRBV15 and TRBJ1-2; D is unresolved. There are 12 residues in the CDR3. Trimming took 5 bases from V and 0 from J, leaving 4 bases between them. Germline CDR1 is LNHNV and CDR2 is YYDKDF (reference sequence).